The source of this T cell receptor (beta chain) is a study of T-cell reconstitution after alpha-beta-depleted transplantation in children. This clonotype occurred many times. Unique molecular identifiers were incorporated when the TCRbeta library was constructed. TCRdb processed the PCR reads anew with MiXCR; each CDR3 protein has one entry. The sample has about 640,000 distinct CDR3 sequences; 16% are singletons. Germline assignment: CDR1 DFQATT and CDR2 SNEGSKA (reference sequence). Germline trimming cut 0 bases from V and 6 bases from J; bases unmatched to any gene: 5. CDR3 length: 16 residues. Sample: PBMCs from the stem cell graft donor, taken from the stem cell graft. The chain joins TRBV20-1 to TRBJ2-2; 12 bases line up with TRBD1. This TCR was recovered from a human donor who donated a stem cell graft to a child with acute myeloid leukemia. The CDR3 DNA is TGCAGTGCTAGAGATGGGGGACAGGGGGCGGCCGGGGAGCTGTTTTTT. Its protein product is CSARDGGQGAAGELFF.